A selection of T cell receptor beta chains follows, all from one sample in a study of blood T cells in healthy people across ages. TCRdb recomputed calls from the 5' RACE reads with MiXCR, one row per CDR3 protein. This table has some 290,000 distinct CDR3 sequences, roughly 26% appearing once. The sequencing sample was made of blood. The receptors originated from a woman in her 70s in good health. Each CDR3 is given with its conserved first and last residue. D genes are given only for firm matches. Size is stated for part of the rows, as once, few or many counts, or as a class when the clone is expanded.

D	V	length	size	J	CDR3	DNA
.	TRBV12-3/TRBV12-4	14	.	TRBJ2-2	CASLRRGNTGELFF	TGTGCCAGCCTACGACGCGGGAACACCGGGGAGCTGTTTTTT
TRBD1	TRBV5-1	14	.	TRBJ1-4	CASSSTGGSGKLFF	TGCGCCAGCAGCTCCACAGGGGGATCAGGAAAACTGTTTTTT
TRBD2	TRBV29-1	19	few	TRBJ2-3	CSVEEATLLAGAGTDTQYF	TGCAGCGTTGAAGAGGCCACACTTTTAGCGGGAGCCGGCACAGATACGCAGTATTTT
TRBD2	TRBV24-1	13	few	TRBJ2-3	CATSAGGIDTQYF	TGTGCCACCAGCGCGGGAGGGATAGATACGCAGTATTTT
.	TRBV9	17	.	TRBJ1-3	CASSPFNPGPSGNTIYF	TGTGCCAGCAGCCCATTCAATCCGGGCCCCTCTGGAAACACCATATATTTT
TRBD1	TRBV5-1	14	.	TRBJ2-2	CAGRQGANTGELFF	TGCGCCGGCAGACAGGGGGCGAACACCGGGGAGCTGTTTTTT
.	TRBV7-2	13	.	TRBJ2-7	CASSPGFLWEQYF	TGTGCCAGCAGCCCGGGGTTTCTCTGGGAGCAGTACTTC
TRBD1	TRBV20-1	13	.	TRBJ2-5	CSASTGGLKTQYF	TGCAGTGCTAGCACAGGGGGCCTGAAGACCCAGTACTTC
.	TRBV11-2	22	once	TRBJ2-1	CASNPTAVNRDSSHLVYNEQFF	TGTGCCAGCAACCCAACTGCGGTCAATAGGGACTCCAGTCACCTAGTGTACAATGAGCAGTTCTTC
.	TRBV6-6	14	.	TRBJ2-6	CASTLDSGANVLTF	TGTGCCAGTACTTTGGACTCGGGGGCCAACGTCCTGACTTTC
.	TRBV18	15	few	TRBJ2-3	CASSARQIGTDTQYF	TGTGCCAGCTCAGCCCGGCAGATCGGCACAGATACGCAGTATTTT
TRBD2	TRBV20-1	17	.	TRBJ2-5	CSARGSGASGNQETQYF	TGCAGTGCTAGAGGCTCGGGTGCGAGCGGGAACCAAGAGACCCAGTACTTC
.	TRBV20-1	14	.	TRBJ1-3	CSVPTGTAGNTIYF	TGCAGTGTCCCAACAGGGACCGCTGGAAACACCATATATTTT
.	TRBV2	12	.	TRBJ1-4	CASSESNEKLFF	TGTGCCAGCAGTGAATCTAACGAAAAACTGTTTTTT
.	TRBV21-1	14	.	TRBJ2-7	CATRDRGESNEQYF	TGTGCCACCAGAGACCGGGGCGAATCCAACGAGCAGTACTTC
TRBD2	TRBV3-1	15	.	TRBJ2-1	CASSQDSGSYNEQFF	TGTGCCAGCAGCCAAGATAGCGGGTCCTACAATGAGCAGTTCTTC
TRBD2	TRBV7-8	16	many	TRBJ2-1	CASSHGLAGGDNEQFF	TGTGCCAGCAGCCATGGACTAGCGGGAGGAGACAATGAGCAGTTCTTC
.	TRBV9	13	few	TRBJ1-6	CASSRDNHSPLHF	TGTGCCAGCAGCCGGGACAACCATTCACCCCTCCACTTT
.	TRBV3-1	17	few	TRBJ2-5	CASSQDRAGGYQETQYF	TGTGCCAGCAGCCAAGATAGAGCAGGCGGGTATCAAGAGACCCAGTACTTC
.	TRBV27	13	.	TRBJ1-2	CASSWRPGDGYTF	TGTGCCAGCAGTTGGCGGCCAGGGGACGGCTACACCTTC
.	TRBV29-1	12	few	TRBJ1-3	CSVEEEGNTIYF	TGCAGCGTTGAGGAGGAAGGAAACACCATATATTTT
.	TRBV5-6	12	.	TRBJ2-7	CASRYRTYEQYF	TGTGCCAGCAGGTACCGGACCTACGAGCAGTACTTC
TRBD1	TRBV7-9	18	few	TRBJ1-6	CASSLVGRDSSYNSPLHF	TGTGCCAGCAGCTTAGTAGGTCGGGACAGCTCCTATAATTCACCCCTCCACTTT
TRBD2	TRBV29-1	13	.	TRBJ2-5	CSVDSGRGETQYF	TGCAGCGTTGATAGCGGGAGGGGGGAGACCCAGTACTTC
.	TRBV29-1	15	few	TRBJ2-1	CSVEPKSGSYNEQFF	TGCAGCGTTGAGCCAAAATCGGGCTCCTACAATGAGCAGTTCTTC
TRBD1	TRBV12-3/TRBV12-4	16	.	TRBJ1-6	CASRPTRTGGNSPLHF	TGTGCCAGCAGACCTACGCGGACAGGGGGGAATTCACCCCTCCACTTT
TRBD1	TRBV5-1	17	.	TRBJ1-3	CASSSDPPGQGTSTIYF	TGCGCCAGCAGCAGTGATCCTCCGGGACAGGGGACGAGCACCATATATTTT
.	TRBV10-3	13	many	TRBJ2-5	CAIGTAVQETQYF	TGTGCCATTGGGACGGCCGTCCAAGAGACCCAGTACTTC
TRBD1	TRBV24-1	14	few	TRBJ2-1	CATSGGTGTHEQFF	TGTGCCACCAGTGGGGGGACAGGGACCCATGAGCAGTTCTTC
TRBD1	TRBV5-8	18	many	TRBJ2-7	CASNPGTGSLQYSYEQYF	TGTGCCAGCAACCCCGGGACAGGGTCCCTGCAATACTCCTACGAGCAGTACTTC
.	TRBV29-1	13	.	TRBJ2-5	CSVKQVLQETQYF	TGCAGCGTGAAGCAGGTGCTCCAAGAGACCCAGTACTTC
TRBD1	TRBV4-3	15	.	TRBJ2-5	CASSQEWTGQETQYF	TGCGCCAGCAGCCAAGAGTGGACAGGTCAAGAGACCCAGTACTTC
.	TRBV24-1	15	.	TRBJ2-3	CATSDPRGQPDTQYF	TGTGCCACCAGTGATCCGCGCGGTCAGCCAGATACGCAGTATTTT
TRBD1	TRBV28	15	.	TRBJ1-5	CASSSQGADRQPQHF	TGTGCCAGCAGTTCTCAGGGGGCCGATAGACAGCCCCAGCATTTT
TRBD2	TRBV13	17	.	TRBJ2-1	CASSLGLAGGPRNEQFF	TGTGCCAGCAGCCTGGGACTAGCGGGAGGGCCGAGGAATGAGCAGTTCTTC
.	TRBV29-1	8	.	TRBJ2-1	CSAHEQFF	TGCAGCGCTCATGAGCAGTTCTTC
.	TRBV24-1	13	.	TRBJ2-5	CATRARRQETQYF	TGTGCCACCAGGGCCAGGCGGCAAGAGACCCAGTACTTC
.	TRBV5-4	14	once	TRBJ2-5	CASSPVEGAKTQYF	TGTGCCAGCAGCCCAGTAGAGGGCGCGAAGACCCAGTACTTC
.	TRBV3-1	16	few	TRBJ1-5	CASSPRGGNSNQPQHF	TGTGCCAGCAGCCCGCGCGGGGGGAATAGCAATCAGCCCCAGCATTTT
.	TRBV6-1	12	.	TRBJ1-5	CASSEWSRLLTF	TGTGCCAGCAGTGAGTGGAGTAGACTTCTGACTTTT
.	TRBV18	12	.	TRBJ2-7	CASSPTSSEQYF	TGTGCCAGCTCACCGACTAGTTCCGAGCAGTACTTC
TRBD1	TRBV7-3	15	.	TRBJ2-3	CASSLTGQRADTQYF	TGTGCCAGCAGCTTAACGGGACAGCGAGCAGATACGCAGTATTTT
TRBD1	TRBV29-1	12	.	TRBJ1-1	CSVENDRGKAFF	TGCAGCGTTGAGAATGACAGGGGAAAAGCTTTCTTT
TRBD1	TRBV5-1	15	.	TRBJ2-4	CASSYRDRRENIQYF	TGCGCCAGCAGCTACCGGGACAGGCGGGAAAACATTCAGTACTTC
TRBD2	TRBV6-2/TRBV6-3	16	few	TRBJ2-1	CASTWTSGRAPNEQFF	TGTGCCAGCACCTGGACAAGCGGGAGGGCCCCTAATGAGCAGTTCTTC
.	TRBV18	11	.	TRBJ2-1	CANSPGDEQFF	TGTGCCAACTCACCAGGGGATGAGCAGTTCTTC
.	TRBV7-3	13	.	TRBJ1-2	CASSKGRNYGYTF	TGTGCCAGCAGCAAGGGACGGAACTATGGCTACACCTTC
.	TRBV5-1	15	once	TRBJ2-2	CASSWTGGTAGELFF	TGCGCCAGCAGCTGGACCGGGGGAACTGCCGGGGAGCTGTTTTTT
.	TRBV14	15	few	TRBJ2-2	CASSRVGHNTGELFF	TGTGCCAGCAGCCGAGTGGGACACAACACCGGGGAGCTGTTTTTT
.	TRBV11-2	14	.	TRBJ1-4	CASRRGGRGEKLFF	TGTGCCAGCAGGAGGGGGGGGCGCGGCGAAAAACTGTTTTTT
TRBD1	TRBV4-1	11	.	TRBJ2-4	CASSQGTGMYF	TGCGCCAGCAGCCAGGGGACAGGGATGTACTTC
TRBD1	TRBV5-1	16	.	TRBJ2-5	CASSWGDRGNQETQYF	TGCGCCAGCAGCTGGGGGGACAGGGGCAACCAAGAGACCCAGTACTTC
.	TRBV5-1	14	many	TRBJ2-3	CASSLTFLTDTQYF	TGCGCCAGCAGCTTGACTTTCTTGACGGATACGCAGTATTTT
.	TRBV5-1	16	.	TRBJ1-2	CASSLGMGQDLHRYTF	TGCGCCAGCAGCTTGGGAATGGGGCAGGATCTCCATCGCTACACCTTC